This entry concerns a single T cell receptor beta chain. This sample stems from a study of blood T cell repertoires in COVID-19. Method: immunoSEQ multiplex PCR; TCRdb's copy keeps in-frame clones and lacks some. Among approximately 230,000 clones, 88% were seen once, and the ten largest hold approximately 1.4%. CDR1 is SGHRS, CDR2 YFSETQ, per germline. V lost 3 bases and J lost 1; bases outside the gene matches: 3. This CDR3 comprises 14 residues. The chain joins TRBV5-1 to TRBJ2-5; TRBD1 aligns across 7 bases. The TCR was taken from a man older than 75 with acute or convalescent COVID-19. The sequenced material came from peripheral blood. The CDR3 loop reads CASSYDRVQETQYF. The CDR3 DNA reads as TGCGCCAGCAGCTATGACAGGGTCCAAGAGACCCAGTACTTC.